The rows below give T cell receptor beta chains drawn from one sample of a study of shared T cell receptors in the human thymus. TCRdb's copy holds only in-frame clones and misses some; the assay was immunoSEQ multiplex PCR. Of hundreds of thousands of clones listed, approximately 88% are singletons. These data also featured in a second study, about human thymus T cells.

The source material was thymocytes. The receptors stem from a boy younger than two with a congenital heart defect. Both conserved end residues are part of each CDR3. A D gene is named only where the DNA matches it firmly.

.,TRBJ2-2,TRBV5-6,CASRRGTLVEGELFF
TRBD1,TRBJ2-3,TRBV6-1,CASGQGSTDTQYF
TRBD2,TRBJ2-1,TRBV7-9,CASRNLAGGIYEQFF
TRBD1,TRBJ1-2,TRBV10-3,CATRKGTGRTYGYTF
TRBD1,TRBJ1-1,TRBV2,CASRERTGEVRNTEAFF
TRBD2,TRBJ2-7,TRBV2,CASKLLAGAYEQYF
.,TRBJ1-4,TRBV4-1,CASSQAPSNEKLFF
.,TRBJ1-1,TRBV9,CASSVDLGGAVEAFF
TRBD1,TRBJ2-7,TRBV5-1,CASSDGTGGGEQYF
TRBD2,TRBJ2-1,TRBV6-1,CASSPGLAVDNEQFF
.,TRBJ1-4,TRBV4-1,CASSQRGPPHEKLFF
.,TRBJ2-2,TRBV7-9,CASSWPGLNTGELFF
.,TRBJ2-6,TRBV5-1,CASSPPNGLSGANVLTF
.,TRBJ1-3,TRBV12-5,CATLAPLQGSSGNTIYF
TRBD1,TRBJ1-1,TRBV7-9,CASNSGQADTEAFF
.,TRBJ2-5,TRBV7-6,CASSLLWAGQETQYF
TRBD2,TRBJ2-3,TRBV4-1,CASSQERTSGRGTDTQYF
TRBD1,TRBJ1-5,TRBV2,CASSLTGGSNQPQHF
.,TRBJ2-5,TRBV27,CASSPRHRYQETQYF
TRBD1,TRBJ2-2,TRBV7-8,CASSLVPHTDRPNTGELFF
TRBD1,TRBJ2-6,TRBV30,CAWSAPRDRQSAFSGANVLTF
.,TRBJ2-1,TRBV9,CASRREAPDEQFF
TRBD2,TRBJ2-1,TRBV12-5,CASGRGSHEQFF
TRBD2,TRBJ2-1,TRBV4-3,CASSHRLTSKSYNEQFF
.,TRBJ2-3,TRBV20-1,CSAPSADTQYF
TRBD1,TRBJ2-1,TRBV7-9,CASSLEGRRTGLNNEQFF
TRBD2,TRBJ2-1,TRBV30,CAWTGTSGYNEQFF
.,TRBJ1-1,TRBV7-9,CASSPQPGEAFF